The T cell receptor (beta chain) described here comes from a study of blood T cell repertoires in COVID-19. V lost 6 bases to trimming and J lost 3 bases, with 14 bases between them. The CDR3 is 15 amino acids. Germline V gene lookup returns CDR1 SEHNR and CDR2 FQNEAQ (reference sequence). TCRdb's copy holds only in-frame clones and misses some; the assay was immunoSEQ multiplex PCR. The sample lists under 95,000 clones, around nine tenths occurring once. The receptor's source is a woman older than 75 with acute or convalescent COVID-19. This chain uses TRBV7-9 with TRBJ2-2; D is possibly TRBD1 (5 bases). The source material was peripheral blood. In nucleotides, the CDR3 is TGTGCCAGCAGTCTAGGGGCAGGGTACACCGGGGAGCTGTTTTTT. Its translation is CASSLGAGYTGELFF.